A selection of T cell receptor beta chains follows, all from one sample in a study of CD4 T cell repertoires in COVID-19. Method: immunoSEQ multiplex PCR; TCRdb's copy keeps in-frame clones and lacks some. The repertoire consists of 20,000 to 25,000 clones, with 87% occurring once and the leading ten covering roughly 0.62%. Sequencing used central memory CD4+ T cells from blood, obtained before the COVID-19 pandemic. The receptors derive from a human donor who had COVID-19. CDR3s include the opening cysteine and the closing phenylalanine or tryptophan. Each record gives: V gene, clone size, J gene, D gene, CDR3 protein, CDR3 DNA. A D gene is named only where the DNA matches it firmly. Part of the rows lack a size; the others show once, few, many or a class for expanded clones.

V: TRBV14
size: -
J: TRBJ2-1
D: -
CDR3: CASKGIWNEQFF
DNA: TGTGCCAGCAAGGGGATATGGAATGAGCAGTTCTTC

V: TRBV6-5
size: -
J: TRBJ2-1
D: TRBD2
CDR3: CASSLAGASYNEQFF
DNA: TGTGCCAGCAGTTTAGCGGGGGCCTCCTACAATGAGCAGTTCTTC

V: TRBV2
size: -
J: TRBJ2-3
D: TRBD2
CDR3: CASSEPSGGWGGTDTQYF
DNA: TGTGCCAGCAGTGAACCTAGCGGGGGATGGGGGGGCACAGATACGCAGTATTTT

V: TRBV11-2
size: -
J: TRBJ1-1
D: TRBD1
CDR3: CASSYGTANTEAFF
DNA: TGTGCCAGCAGCTACGGGACAGCAAACACTGAAGCTTTCTTT

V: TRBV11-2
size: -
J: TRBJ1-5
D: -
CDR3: CASSSGSNQPQHF
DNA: TGTGCCAGCAGTAGCGGCAGCAATCAGCCCCAGCATTTT

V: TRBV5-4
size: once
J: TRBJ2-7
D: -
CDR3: CASQRDTYEQYF
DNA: TGTGCCAGCCAGCGAGATACCTACGAGCAGTACTTC

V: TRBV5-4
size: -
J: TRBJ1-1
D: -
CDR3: CASSLEGRNTEAFF
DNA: TGTGCCAGCAGCTTGGAGGGGCGTAACACTGAAGCTTTCTTT

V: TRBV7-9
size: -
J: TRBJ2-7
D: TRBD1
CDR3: CASSLSTGGRYEQYF
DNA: TGTGCCAGCAGCTTATCGACAGGGGGTCGCTACGAGCAGTACTTC

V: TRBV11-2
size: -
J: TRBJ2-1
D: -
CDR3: CASSVLRGNEQFF
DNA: TGTGCCAGCAGCGTCCTCCGGGGGAATGAGCAGTTCTTC

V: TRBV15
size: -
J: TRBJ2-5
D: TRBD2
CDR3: CATSRDLAGGETQYF
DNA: TGTGCCACCAGCAGAGATCTAGCGGGGGGGGAGACCCAGTACTTC

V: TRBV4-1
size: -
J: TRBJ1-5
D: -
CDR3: CASSQEIRQGYQPQHF
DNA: TGCGCCAGCAGCCAAGAGATTAGGCAGGGTTATCAGCCCCAGCATTTT

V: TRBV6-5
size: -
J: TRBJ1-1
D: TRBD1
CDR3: CASRSQQGESTEAFF
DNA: TGTGCCAGCAGGTCCCAACAGGGGGAAAGCACTGAAGCTTTCTTT

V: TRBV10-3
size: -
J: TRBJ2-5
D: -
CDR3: CAISGGGGETQYF
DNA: TGTGCCATCAGTGGAGGAGGGGGCGAGACCCAGTACTTC

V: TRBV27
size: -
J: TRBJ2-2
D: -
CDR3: CASSLQPLRRAGELFF
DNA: TGTGCCAGCAGTTTACAACCCCTCCGGAGGGCCGGGGAGCTGTTTTTT

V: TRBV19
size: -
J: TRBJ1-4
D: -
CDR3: CASRTGGGINEKLFF
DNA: TGTGCCAGTCGGACCGGGGGGGGCATTAATGAAAAACTGTTTTTT

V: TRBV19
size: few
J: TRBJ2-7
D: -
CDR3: CASSGEEATSYEQYF
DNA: TGTGCCAGTAGCGGAGAGGAGGCCACCTCCTACGAGCAGTACTTC

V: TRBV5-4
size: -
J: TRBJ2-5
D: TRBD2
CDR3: CASSLVYGGMETQYF
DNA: TGTGCCAGCAGCTTGGTTTACGGGGGGATGGAGACCCAGTACTTC

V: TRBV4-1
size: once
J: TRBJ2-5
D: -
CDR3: CASSLSPGSGQETQYF
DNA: TGCGCCAGCAGCCTCTCACCGGGGTCGGGCCAAGAGACCCAGTACTTC

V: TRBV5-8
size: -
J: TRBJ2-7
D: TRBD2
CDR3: CASSLVLAGGKIYEQYF
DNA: TGTGCCAGCAGCTTGGTTCTAGCGGGGGGGAAGATATACGAGCAGTACTTC

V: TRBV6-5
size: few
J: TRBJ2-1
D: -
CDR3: CASSYTPGDNEQFF
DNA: TGTGCCAGCAGTTACACCCCGGGGGACAATGAGCAGTTCTTC

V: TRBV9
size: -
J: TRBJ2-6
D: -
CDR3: CASSARIGGANVLTF
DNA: TGTGCCAGCAGCGCCCGAATCGGTGGGGCCAACGTCCTGACTTTC

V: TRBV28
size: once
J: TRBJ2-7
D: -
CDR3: CASSPSGTYEQYF
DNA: TGTGCCAGCAGCCCCTCAGGTACTTACGAGCAGTACTTC

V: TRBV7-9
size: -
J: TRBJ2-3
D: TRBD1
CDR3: CASSLKAGGRGDTQYF
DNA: TGTGCCAGCAGCTTAAAGGCAGGGGGCCGAGGAGATACGCAGTATTTT

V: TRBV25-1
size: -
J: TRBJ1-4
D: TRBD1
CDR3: CASSGTGYEKLFF
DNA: TGTGCCAGCAGTGGGACAGGGTACGAAAAACTGTTTTTT

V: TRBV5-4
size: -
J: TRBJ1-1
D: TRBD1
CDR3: CASSTRGQIYTEAFF
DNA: TGTGCCAGCAGCACCCGGGGACAGATATACACTGAAGCTTTCTTT

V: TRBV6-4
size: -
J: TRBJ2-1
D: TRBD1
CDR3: CASSVVTGVDNEQFF
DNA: TGTGCCAGCAGTGTCGTGACAGGGGTGGACAATGAGCAGTTCTTC